The sequence of this T cell receptor (beta chain) was determined in a study of T cell repertoires in urothelial bladder cancer (dated by TCRdb to between 2018 and 2021). Broadly, across the study: Of the roughly 12 resected lesions, three were clinical stage cT0, three were cTa, three were cT1 and three were cT2 or greater. The study compared TCR repertoire clonality in bladder tumors with that in benign bladder inflammation. Roughly 12 patients who had bladder lesions and were undergoing transurethral resection were prospectively identified. About twelve resected bladder lesions, made up of urothelial carcinoma (UC+) and benign (UC-) specimens, were studied. The paper's findings and limits, for the study overall: Urothelial carcinoma specimens contained fewer T cells than benign specimens, with a median of approximately 5,100 versus 26,000. In carcinoma specimens, up to about 15% of infiltrating lymphocytes were accounted for by a single T-cell clone, compared with 2% to 2.5% in benign specimens. A median tumor infiltrating lymphocyte percentage of roughly 2% was observed in carcinoma specimens, compared with about 12% in benign specimens.

The immunoSEQ assay was used to sequence the CDR3 region of the TCR beta chain. Regarding the original processing steps: For each specimen, T-cell fraction, clonal dominance and maximum TCR clone frequency were calculated. TCRdb holds this immuneACCESS table with in-frame rearrangements only. Some clones are missing; in checked studies, unresolved V genes explain under half, and the rest has no known cause. V and J calls and clone size are as listed in that table; D and trimming were resolved from the DNA. Within this sample are more than 2,000 clones, with roughly 80% of them counted one time only. 9% to 12% of the sample rests with the top ten. Bladder lesion specimens were obtained at transurethral resection and were stored at -80C. From bladder specimens obtained at transurethral resection, DNA was extracted. In the case of this clone: Its antigen remains undetermined. Nothing much larger sits one base from this clone, and base qualities are not available.

Cut back by 2 bases and 6 bases, the V and J ends lie 11 bases apart. CDR1 is given as SGDLS and CDR2 as YYNGEE, both from the germline V gene. Inclusive of the bounding cysteine and phenylalanine, the CDR3 is 14 residues long. Only the CDR3 portion is preserved as DNA: 42 bases, with reading frame beginning at the first base. Sequencing was carried out using tumor-infiltrating cells from bladder cancer. Here the chain combines TRBV9 and TRBJ1-4; the D gene is unclear. The receptor was derived from a human donor with urothelial carcinoma. The CDR3 in this case is CASSVGSMDEKLFF. The DNA sequence reads TGTGCCAGCAGCGTGGGGTCTATGGATGAAAAACTGTTTTTT.